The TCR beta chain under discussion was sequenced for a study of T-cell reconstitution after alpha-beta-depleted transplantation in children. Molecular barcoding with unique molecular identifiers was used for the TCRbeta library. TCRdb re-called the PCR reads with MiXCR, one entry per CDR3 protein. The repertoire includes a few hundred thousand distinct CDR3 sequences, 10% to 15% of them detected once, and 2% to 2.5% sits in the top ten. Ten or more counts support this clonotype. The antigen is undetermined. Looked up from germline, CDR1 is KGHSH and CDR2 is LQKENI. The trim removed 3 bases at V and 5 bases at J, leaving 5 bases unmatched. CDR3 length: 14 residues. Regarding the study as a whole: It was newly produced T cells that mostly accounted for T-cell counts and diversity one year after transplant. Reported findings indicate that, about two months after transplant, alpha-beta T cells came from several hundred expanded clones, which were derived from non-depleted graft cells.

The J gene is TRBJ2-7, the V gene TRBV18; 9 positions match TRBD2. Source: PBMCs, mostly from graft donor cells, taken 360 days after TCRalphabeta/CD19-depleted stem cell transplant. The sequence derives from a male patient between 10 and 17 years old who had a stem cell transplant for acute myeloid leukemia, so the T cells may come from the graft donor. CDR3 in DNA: TGTGCCAGCTCACCGAAAGCGGGAGGTAACGAGCAGTACTTC. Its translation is CASSPKAGGNEQYF.